These 8 T cell receptor beta chains originate from one sample sequenced in a study of shared clonotypes between healthy human individuals. CD45RO-negative CD8 cells positively selected for CCR7 made up the naive population, which excluded terminally differentiated effector memory CD45RA+ cells. Measured with immunoSEQ multiplex PCR; TCRdb has only the in-frame clones, and not every one. The table includes more than 2 million clones, about 94% detected once. The sample consisted of naive CD8+ T cells sorted from blood. The receptors originated from a man aged 18-30 years in good health.

On this clone itself: The same CDR3 also results from other DNA sequences found in this sample. The gene calls are TRBV5-1 and TRBJ1-4, with D hard to call. Germline V gene lookup returns CDR1 SGHRS and CDR2 YFSETQ. The CDR3 is made up of 14 amino acids. Trimming removed 2 bases from V and 1 base from J, with 6 bases in between. The CDR3 sequence is CASSLELTNEKLFF. The CDR3 region has the DNA TGCGCCAGCAGCTTAGAGTTAACTAATGAAAAACTGTTTTTT.

The V call is TRBV9, the J call TRBJ2-5; perhaps TRBD2 as D (5 bases). The CDR3 loop spans 16 amino acids. Germline loops: CDR1 SGDLS, CDR2 YYNGEE. Trimming left V 3 bases short and J 4 bases short, with 19 bases between. The CDR3 DNA sequence: TGTGCCAGCAGCGGGGGTAGGGAGAGGCAAAGAGAGACCCAGTACTTC. Residues: CASSGGRERQRETQYF.

The chain has TRBV19 and TRBJ1-6; D unclear. This CDR3 is 14 amino acids long. Trimming removed 3 bases from V and 3 bases from J, with 6 bases in between. Germline V gene data show CDR1 as LNHDA and CDR2 as SQIVND (reference sequence). CDR3 nucleotide sequence: TGTGCCAGTAGTATGATTGACTATAATTCACCCCTCCACTTT. Encoded protein: CASSMIDYNSPLHF. Filled out from reference TRBV19 and TRBJ1-6, the complete variable domain reads DGGITQSPKYLFRKEGQNVTLSCEQNLNHDAMYWYRQDPGQGLRLIYYSQIVNDFQKGDIAEGYSVSREKKESFPLTVTSAQKNPTAFYLCASSMIDYNSPLHFGNGTRLTVT.

On this clone: The same CDR3 is also encoded by other DNA sequences in this sample. The CDR3 protein is CSVEGLGEQYF. In DNA, the CDR3 is TGCAGCGTTGAGGGCCTCGGCGAGCAGTACTTC. The chain carries TRBV29-1 and TRBJ2-7; unclear D gene. The germline V and J ends were trimmed by 3 bases and 6 bases, with 9 bases remaining between them. The germline V gene has CDR1 SQVTM and CDR2 ANQGSEA. The CDR3 sequence is 11 residues long.

The rearrangement uses TRBV25-1 and TRBJ1-2; 8 nucleotides match TRBD1. CDR1 and CDR2 from the germline V gene are MGHDK and SYGVNS. The CDR3 spans 14 residues. V was pared by 4 bases and J by 4 bases, with 5 bases of the junction left unmatched. CDR3 sequence reads: CASSGGTGVYGYTF. The CDR3 nucleotides read TGTGCCAGCAGTGGAGGGACAGGCGTCTATGGCTACACCTTC.

This chain connects TRBV9 to TRBJ1-1; 9 bases are a match to TRBD1. Per germline, CDR1 SGDLS and CDR2 YYNGEE. The CDR3 length is 14 residues. After removal of 4 bases from V and 6 bases from J, the junction contained 7 bases not matched to a gene. The CDR3 region is CASSFGTGRAEAFF. Here the CDR3 DNA reads TGTGCCAGCAGCTTCGGGACAGGGCGTGCTGAAGCTTTCTTT.

On this clone itself: The sample carries other DNA sequences with the same CDR3. The V and J genes are TRBV9 and TRBJ1-2; no clear D. V lost 3 bases to trimming and J lost 3 bases, with 3 bases between them. Germline V gives CDR1 SGDLS, CDR2 YYNGEE. CDR3 length: 11 amino acids. CDR3 sequence: CASSGYYGYTF. In DNA, the CDR3 is TGTGCCAGCAGCGGTTACTATGGCTACACCTTC.

The count of this clone is one. V and J are TRBV6-6 and TRBJ2-3, with 9 positions matching TRBD2. The CDR3 has 16 amino acids. After removal of 0 bases from V and 4 bases from J, the junction contained 5 bases not matched to a gene. Germline CDR1 reads MNHNY; CDR2 reads SVGAGI (reference sequence). CDR3 nucleotides: TGTGCCAGCAGTTACTCGGGAATAGCGGGGGCAGATACGCAGTATTTT. This codes for CASSYSGIAGADTQYF.